This T cell receptor (beta chain) was found in a study of CXCR3-negative and CXCR3-positive naive CD8 T cells. The study, taken as a whole, reports: Against CXCR3-negative naive cells, CXCR3-positive naive cells showed more hydrophobic TRB CDR3s. Whereas both naive subsets had comparably high diversity, memory CD8+ cells had much lower diversity.

The CDR3 covers 19 residues. TRB cDNA libraries were made by UMI-labeled 5' RACE. TCRdb re-called the 5' RACE reads; one entry per CDR3 protein, DNA not given. The specimen's table records 150,000 to 160,000 distinct CDR3 sequences. Triplicates of 300,000 cells were sorted from each CD8+ T cell subset. In the case of this clonotype: Its antigen is unknown.

Sequencing used naive CXCR3+ CD8+ T cells from blood. Subset defined: CD45RO-CCR7+CD27+CD95- naive CD8+ T cells expressing CXCR3 (TNR3+). The V and J genes are TRBV12-3 or TRBV12-4 and TRBJ2-1; TCRdb lists TRBD2, though no DNA is available to test this call. The origin of this receptor is a human donor in good health. Some clones in this sample may be carry-over from other donors' samples. The CDR3 region is CASPPPGLGPGGEVNEQFF.